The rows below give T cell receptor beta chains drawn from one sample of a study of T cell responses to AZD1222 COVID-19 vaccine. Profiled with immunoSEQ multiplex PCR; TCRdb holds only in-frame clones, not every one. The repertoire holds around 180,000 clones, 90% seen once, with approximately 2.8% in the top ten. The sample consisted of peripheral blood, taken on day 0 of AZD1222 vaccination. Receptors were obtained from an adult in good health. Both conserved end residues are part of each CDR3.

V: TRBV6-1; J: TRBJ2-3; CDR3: CASRNRDQTDTQYF
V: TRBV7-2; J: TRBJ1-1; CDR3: CASRPDRPEAFF
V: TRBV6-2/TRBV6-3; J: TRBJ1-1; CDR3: CASSWDGEAFF
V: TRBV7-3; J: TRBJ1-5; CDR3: CASSLTLDRGVYSNQPQHF
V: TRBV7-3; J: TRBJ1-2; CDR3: CASSLRGGDRYGYTF
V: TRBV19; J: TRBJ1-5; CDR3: CASSRGTLRGQPQHF
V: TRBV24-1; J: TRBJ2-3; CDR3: CATSEAGANTDTQYF
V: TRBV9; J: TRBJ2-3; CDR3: CASSPRTSGGVTDTQYF
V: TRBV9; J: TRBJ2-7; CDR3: CASSPSGGAYEQYF
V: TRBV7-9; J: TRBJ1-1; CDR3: CASSPLSWEITEAFF
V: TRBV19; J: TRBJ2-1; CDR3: CASSISQGWNEQFF
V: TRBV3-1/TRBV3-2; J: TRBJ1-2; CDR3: CASWLPGPGYTF
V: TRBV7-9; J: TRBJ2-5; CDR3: CASSTRDASQETQYF
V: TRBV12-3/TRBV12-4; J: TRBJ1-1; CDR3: CASSPWGGTEAFF
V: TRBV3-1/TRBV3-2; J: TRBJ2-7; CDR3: CASSQKGGKGAYF
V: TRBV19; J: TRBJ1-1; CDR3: CASSIDTQGTLGTEAFF
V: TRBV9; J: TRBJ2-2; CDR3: CASSETGPGGHTGELFF
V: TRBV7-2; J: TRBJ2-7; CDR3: CASSLEFDSYEQYF
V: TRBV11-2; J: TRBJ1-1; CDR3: CASSLDFNRGNTEAFF